A single T cell receptor (beta chain) is shown here with its context. The antigen remains unidentified. This sample was taken from a study of T cells after yellow fever vaccination. Trimming removed 2 bases from V and 4 bases from J; junction bases left unmatched: 3. The V gene's germline CDR1 is SGHRS and CDR2 YFSETQ. This CDR3 spans 14 amino acids. Study-wide points: There was a small share of clonotypes that showed up in both the CD4 and CD8 compartments. By day 5 rather than day 15, the secondary response had peaked, though it was weaker. Boosting was followed by the reappearance of most primary-vaccination clones (roughly 95% CD4, under 90% CD8).

Production of TCR cDNA was by 5'RACE template switching, which also added a universal primer site and UMIs. Via MiXCR, TCRdb re-called the 5' RACE reads, giving one row per CDR3 protein. Of around 300,000 distinct CDR3 sequences listed, approximately 4% are singletons. This receptor was obtained from a man aged 18 to 29 who received the YFV17D yellow fever vaccine. The starting material was PBMCs, obtained 5 days after the yellow fever booster vaccination. This sequence joins TRBV5-1 and TRBJ2-3; 8 positions match TRBD2. The CDR3 DNA reads as TGCGCCAGCAGCTTCGGGGGGGCCCCAGATACGCAGTATTTT. Encoded protein: CASSFGGAPDTQYF.